The 10 T cell receptor beta chains presented below share a single source sample, sequenced in a study of T cell responses to AZD1222 COVID-19 vaccine. Assay: immunoSEQ multiplex PCR; the TCRdb copy retains only in-frame clones and omits some. The sample shows over 100,000 clones, 87% of them seen only once. Sequencing was performed on peripheral blood, taken 28 days after the second AZD1222 dose. Every receptor here comes from an adult who received the AZD1222 COVID-19 vaccine.

This clone came up once. The chain combines TRBV7-3 with TRBJ2-1, with TRBD2 as a possible D gene (5 bases). In germline, CDR1 is SGHTA, CDR2 FQGTGA. This CDR3 region has 13 residues. V was pared by 3 bases and J by 6 bases, with 9 bases between. CDR3: CASSLREGNEQFF. The CDR3 DNA reads as TGTGCCAGCAGCTTGAGGGAAGGCAATGAGCAGTTCTTC. The full variable domain, its missing parts supplied by reference TRBV7-3 and TRBJ2-1, is GAGVSQTPSNKVTEKGKYVELRCDPISGHTALYWYRQSLGQGPEFLIYFQGTGAADDSGLPNDRFFAVRPEGSVSTLKIQRTERGDSAVYLCASSLREGNEQFFGPGTRLTVL.

The rearrangement joins TRBV6-2 or TRBV6-3 to TRBJ1-5; D is unclear. Trimming took 6 bases from V and 4 from J, leaving 22 bases between them. Germline V gives CDR1 MNHEY, CDR2 SVGEGT. The CDR3 sequence is 17 residues long. CDR3 amino acids: CASSGPRNLGLNQPQHF. As DNA, the CDR3 is TGTGCCAGCAGCGGACCCCGTAATCTCGGACTGAATCAGCCCCAGCATTTT.

The chain uses TRBV6-5 and TRBJ2-7; TRBD1 agrees at 8 bases. J gave up 4 bases and V 7 bases, and 6 bases lay outside the gene matches. The length of the CDR3 is 13 residues. Germline CDR1 reads MNHEY; CDR2 reads SVGAGI. CDR3 sequence: CASTWDRRYEQYF. The CDR3 region has the DNA TGTGCCAGCACTTGGGACAGGCGATACGAGCAGTACTTC.

The chain employs TRBV7-2 and TRBJ2-7; TRBD2 is a possible D gene (6 bases). Germline CDR1 reads SGHTA; CDR2 reads FQGNSA. The germline V and J ends were trimmed by 5 bases and 2 bases, with 13 bases remaining between them. The CDR3 contains 14 residues. The CDR3 DNA reads TGTGCCAGCAGCCCCCAGGGCGGGGCCTACGAGCAGTACTTC. Its protein product is CASSPQGGAYEQYF.

The J gene is TRBJ2-2, the V gene TRBV7-9, with D perhaps TRBD1 (5 bases). Germline CDR1 reads SEHNR; CDR2 reads FQNEAQ (reference sequence). The CDR3 has 12 residues. The V end lost 3 bases, the J end lost 7 bases, and 6 bases lay between the germline ends. The CDR3 region has the DNA TGTGCCAGCAGCTTGGGGCACGGGGAGCTGTTTTTT. Protein sequence: CASSLGHGELFF.

This CDR3 is CASSVEGKWTSGRSLGTDTQYF. DNA of the CDR3: TGTGCCAGCAGCGTAGAAGGGAAATGGACTAGCGGGAGGTCTCTAGGCACAGATACGCAGTATTTT. The J gene is TRBJ2-3, the V gene TRBV9; 14 positions agree with TRBD2. There are 22 residues in the CDR3. V shed 0 bases and J 1 base; nucleotides not matched to a gene: 16. Germline V CDR1 and CDR2: SGDLS, YYNGEE.

The chain uses TRBV6-5 and TRBJ1-4, with TRBD1 identical over 7 bases. CDR3 length: 16 residues. Trimming removed 3 bases from V and 5 bases from J; junction bases left unmatched: 9. Germline lookup yields CDR1 MNHEY and CDR2 SVGAGI. CDR3 DNA sequence: TGTGCCAGCAGTTATCTTCGAGGGGGCGGGAATGAAAAACTGTTTTTT. It codes for CASSYLRGGGNEKLFF.

This CDR3 is CASSLRGYQPQHF. The DNA of the CDR3 is TGTGCCAGCAGTTTGCGGGGATATCAGCCCCAGCATTTT. The rearrangement joins TRBV12-3 or TRBV12-4 to TRBJ1-5; D call uncertain. The length of the CDR3 is 13 residues. Between the trimmed V and J ends, which lost 3 bases and 5 bases, there was a span of 8 bases.

The chain employs TRBV5-1 and TRBJ2-1; TRBD2 aligns across 12 bases. V was pared by 4 bases and J by 9 bases, with 11 bases of the junction left unmatched. The V gene's germline CDR1 is SGHRS and CDR2 YFSETQ. This CDR3 spans 16 amino acids. In DNA, the CDR3 is TGCGCCAGCAGCCCGGAGACTAGCGGGGGATACGTTGAGCAGTTCTTC. Its translation is CASSPETSGGYVEQFF.

The CDR3 reads CASSLEVSRGANTEAFF. The CDR3 nucleotides are TGCGCCAGCAGCTTGGAAGTCTCCAGGGGAGCGAACACTGAAGCTTTCTTT. This rearrangement joins TRBV5-1 to TRBJ1-1; a possible D gene is TRBD1 (6 bases). With 0 bases removed from V and 1 base from J, the gap between germline ends came to 16 bases. Germline CDR1 is SGHRS and CDR2 is YFSETQ. The CDR3 covers 17 residues.